The clone carrying this TCR beta chain came up a few times. The data were obtained in a study of blood T cell repertoires in COVID-19. Looking at the study overall: From T cells, B-cell-depleted T cells, or PBMCs came the material, which was cDNA or gDNA.

V dropped 3 bases and J dropped 2 bases, with 16 bases sitting between them. The CDR3 extends over 16 amino acids. In germline, CDR1 is LNHDA, CDR2 SQIVND (reference sequence). Original methodology: It was from reference gene primer amplification that nucleated cell counts were estimated. Sequenced by immunoSEQ multiplex PCR; TCRdb stores in-frame clones only, minus some. D and trimming were read from the DNA, whereas the V and J calls and clone size are those reported in that table. The sample consists of 200,000 or so clones, roughly 80% of them appearing once. Sequencing used peripheral blood. This clonotype was obtained from a woman aged 60-70 years with acute or convalescent COVID-19. The chain combines TRBV19 with TRBJ1-2; the D gene is possibly TRBD1 (6 bases). CDR3 loop: CASSILSRGDNYGYTF. In nucleotides, the CDR3 is TGTGCCAGTAGTATCTTAAGCAGGGGCGACAACTATGGCTACACCTTC.